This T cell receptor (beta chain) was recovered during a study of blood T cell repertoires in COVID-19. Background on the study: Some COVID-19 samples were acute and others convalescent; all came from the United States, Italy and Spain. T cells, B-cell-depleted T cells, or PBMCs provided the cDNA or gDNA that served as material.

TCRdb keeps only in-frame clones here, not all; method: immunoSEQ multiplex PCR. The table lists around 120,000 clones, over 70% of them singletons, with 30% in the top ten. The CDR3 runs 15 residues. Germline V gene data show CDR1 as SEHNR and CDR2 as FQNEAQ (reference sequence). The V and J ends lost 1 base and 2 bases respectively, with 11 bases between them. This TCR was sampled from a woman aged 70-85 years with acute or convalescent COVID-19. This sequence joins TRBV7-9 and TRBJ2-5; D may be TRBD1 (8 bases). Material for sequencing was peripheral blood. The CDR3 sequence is CASSLVQGGQETQYF. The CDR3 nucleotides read TGTGCCAGCAGCTTAGTACAGGGGGGGCAAGAGACCCAGTACTTC.